The present T cell receptor (beta chain) was sequenced within a study of T cells in Graves' hyperthyroidism and ophthalmopathy. The study, taken as a whole, reports: Most clonotypes that expanded in the thyroid above 0.001 also showed up in blood.

In germline, CDR1 is SNHLY, CDR2 FYNNEI. The CDR3 sequence is 16 residues long. V was pared by 10 bases and J by 5 bases, with 23 bases between. Amplification targeted TCR beta CDR3 regions from RNA transcripts. HTBI primers were the set used in a first-round RT-PCR of the TCR CDR3. TCRdb independently ran MiXCR on the multiplex PCR reads; one entry per CDR3 protein. The sample contains 550,000 to 700,000 distinct CDR3 sequences, under 60% of which appear only once. In its sample, this clonotype was seen once. Its antigen remains unidentified. Researchers barred patients who had uncontrolled infection, other autoimmune disease, pregnancy or lactation.

The receptor comes from an adult woman with Graves' disease, either hyperthyroidism or ophthalmopathy (not recorded which). Sample: peripheral blood or thyroid tissue (not recorded which). This sequence joins TRBV2 and TRBJ2-2; either TRBD1 or TRBD2 may fit D (5 bases each). The DNA of the CDR3 is TGTGCCACCTCCTCTCGTGGGGACGGTTGGACCGGGGAGCTGTTTTTT. Encoded protein: CATSSRGDGWTGELFF.